Presented here are 20 T cell receptor beta chains from one specimen sequenced in a study of cytomegalovirus exposure and HLA in healthy donors. It was with 60 Vbeta and 13 Jbeta primers that the PCR ran. The method was immunoSEQ multiplex PCR; TCRdb's version includes in-frame clones alone and lacks a portion of them. The data show about 94,000 clones, roughly 78% seen once. Specimen: PBMCs. The receptors originated from a woman aged 60-75 years in good health and CMV-seronegative.

The chain has TRBV5-1 and TRBJ1-1, with D possibly being TRBD1 (5 bases). Per the germline V gene, CDR1 is SGHRS and CDR2 is YFSETQ. The CDR3 consists of 12 residues. Trimming pared 6 bases from V and 4 bases from J, leaving 10 bases between. The CDR3 loop is CASTGVSTEAFF. In nucleotides, the CDR3 is TGCGCCAGCACGGGGGTGAGCACTGAAGCTTTCTTT. Full variable domain (rest looked up from reference TRBV5-1 and TRBJ1-1): KAGVTQTPRYLIKTRGQQVTLSCSPISGHRSVSWYQQTPGQGLQFLFEYFSETQRNKGNFPGRFSGRQFSNSRSEMNVSTLELGDSALYLCASTGVSTEAFFGQGTRLTVV.

The chain couples TRBV7-2 to TRBJ2-4; a weak D match, TRBD2 (6 bases). Trimming pared 2 bases from V and 7 bases from J, leaving 12 bases between. This CDR3 comprises 14 residues. Per germline, CDR1 SGHTA and CDR2 FQGNSA. The CDR3 DNA is TGTGCCAGCAGCTTATTTGCTGGAGGGAACATTCAGTACTTC. This gives the protein CASSLFAGGNIQYF.

The chain employs TRBV15 and TRBJ1-3; 10 bases agree with TRBD1. V lost 1 base, J lost 1 base, and 10 bases stayed unmatched. The CDR3 runs to 19 residues. In germline, CDR1 is LNHNV, CDR2 YYDKDF (reference sequence). The DNA of the CDR3 is TGTGCCACCAGCAGAGTTGGATGGGACAGGGGCTTATCTGGAAACACCATATATTTT. Translation: CATSRVGWDRGLSGNTIYF.

DNA for the CDR3: TGCAGCGTTGAAGATGGCAGGTTCGTCTACGAGCAGTACTTC. As protein: CSVEDGRFVYEQYF. The V and J genes are TRBV29-1 and TRBJ2-7, with no clear D. Germline assignment: CDR1 SQVTM and CDR2 ANQGSEA. The CDR3 contains 14 residues. Deletions cut 0 bases from V and 3 bases from J, with 12 bases between.

The V and J genes are TRBV28 and TRBJ2-7; a possible D gene is TRBD2 (5 bases). CDR1 and CDR2 from the germline V gene are MDHEN and SYDVKM. V was pared by 4 bases and J by 6 bases, with 10 bases between. This CDR3 contains 12 residues. The CDR3 DNA reads TGTGCCAGCAGTTCATACGGAGGCGAGCAGTACTTC. It specifies CASSSYGGEQYF.

The chain joins TRBV4-3 to TRBJ1-2; maybe TRBD1 (5 bases). CDR1 is LGHNA and CDR2 is YSLEER in the germline V gene. V lost 1 base and J lost 4, with 10 bases in between. CDR3 size: 14 residues. For the CDR3, the DNA is TGCGCCAGCAGCCAAGGCCGACAGAGCTATGGCTACACCTTC. Translation gives CASSQGRQSYGYTF.

V usage is TRBV2 and J usage is TRBJ2-5; D is possibly TRBD1 (6 bases). CDR3 length equals 15 residues. Trimming removed 3 bases at V and 0 bases at J, with 11 bases between. Looked up from germline, CDR1 is SNHLY and CDR2 is FYNNEI. As DNA, the CDR3 is TGTGCCAGCAGTGACAGGGGACAATACCAAGAGACCCAGTACTTC. Protein: CASSDRGQYQETQYF.

This chain uses TRBV18 with TRBJ2-7; D gene unclear. The CDR3 covers 13 residues. V was shortened by 0 bases and J by 4 bases, with 7 bases between the two germline ends. Germline V gene lookup returns CDR1 KGHSH and CDR2 LQKENI. The CDR3 here is CASSPPGAYEQYF. The DNA for the CDR3 is TGTGCCAGCTCACCACCAGGAGCTTACGAGCAGTACTTC.

The chain joins TRBV29-1 to TRBJ1-1; 9 bases agree with TRBD1. V shed 7 bases and J 8 bases; nucleotides not matched to a gene: 8. This CDR3 is built from 12 residues. Looked up from germline, CDR1 is SQVTM and CDR2 is ANQGSEA. CDR3 in DNA: TGCAGCGCCACGGGACAGGGTTTCGAAGCTTTCTTT. Amino acid sequence: CSATGQGFEAFF.

J is TRBJ1-1 and V is TRBV7-2, with D possibly TRBD1 on 5 matching bases. The CDR3 is 16 residues long. V lost 3 bases and J lost 0, with 14 bases in between. Per the germline V gene, CDR1 is SGHTA and CDR2 is FQGNSA. This CDR3 reads CASSFTPGVVNTEAFF. The CDR3 DNA reads TGTGCCAGCAGCTTTACTCCGGGGGTTGTGAACACTGAAGCTTTCTTT.

About this clone: Other DNA sequences in the same sample also yield this CDR3. The V and J genes are TRBV21-1 and TRBJ2-1; the table's D gene call, TRBD2, was not cross checked with the DNA. TRBV21-1 is deemed a pseudogene. The CDR3 covers 18 residues. CDR3 in amino acids: CASSKERPLADSYNEQFF. CDR3 coding DNA: TGTGCCAGCAGCAAAGAACGCCCACTAGCGGATTCCTACAATGAGCAGTTCTTC.

The table lists this clone with a count of one. The genes are TRBV5-1 and TRBJ1-1, with D possibly matching TRBD1 (6 bases). The CDR3 sequence is 13 residues long. CDR1 SGHRS and CDR2 YFSETQ come from the germline V gene. V gave up 4 bases and J gave up 4 bases, with 11 bases separating them. The CDR3 loop reads CASSRAGVTEAFF. The DNA of the CDR3 is TGCGCCAGCAGCCGCGCAGGGGTCACTGAAGCTTTCTTT.

Only one count was recorded for this clone. This rearrangement joins TRBV5-4 to TRBJ2-7, with a weak D call TRBD1 (5 bases). V was trimmed by 0 bases and J by 5 bases, leaving 12 bases between them. CDR1 and CDR2 (germline): SGHNT, YYREEE (reference sequence). The CDR3 spans 14 residues. CDR3 sequence: CASSLAGRVNEQYF. CDR3 DNA sequence: TGTGCCAGCAGCTTGGCGGGCAGGGTAAACGAGCAGTACTTC.

This clone was counted only a few times. This chain links TRBV5-1 with TRBJ1-1; 9 bases map to TRBD1. J was trimmed by 0 bases and V by 4 bases; bases with no gene match: 7. The CDR3 spans 16 residues. Germline V gene sequence: CDR1 SGHRS, CDR2 YFSETQ. The CDR3: CASSLGTGSMNTEAFF. CDR3 in DNA: TGCGCCAGCAGCCTCGGGACAGGGAGCATGAACACTGAAGCTTTCTTT.

This chain uses TRBV2 with TRBJ2-4, with 8 nucleotides matching TRBD2. Germline CDR1 SNHLY, CDR2 FYNNEI. The CDR3 is 13 residues long. V lost 8 bases and J lost 9; bases outside the gene matches: 9. Written as DNA, the CDR3 is TGTGCCAGCGGCCCCGCGGGGGGTGGCATTCAGTACTTC. This codes for CASGPAGGGIQYF.

The sample holds a few counts of this clone. The V call is TRBV4-3, the J call TRBJ1-1; D gene uncertain. Germline V gene data show CDR1 as LGHNA and CDR2 as YSLEER. The CDR3 loop spans 14 amino acids. Trimming removed 0 bases at V and 7 bases at J, with 12 bases between. The CDR3, as DNA: TGCGCCAGCAGCCAAGAGGGCAGTCAAGTTGAAGCTTTCTTT. Translated, it gives CASSQEGSQVEAFF.

The chain combines TRBV27 with TRBJ1-1; D not resolved. The CDR3 totals 13 residues. Trimming left V 6 bases short and J 5 bases short, with 13 bases between. Germline CDR1 is MNHEY and CDR2 is SMNVEV (reference sequence). The chain's CDR3 is CASSQLRGTEAFF. The CDR3 DNA sequence: TGTGCCAGCAGCCAACTCAGAGGGACTGAAGCTTTCTTT.

V and J are TRBV6-1 and TRBJ2-7; possibly TRBD1 for D (7 bases). Trimming removed 3 bases at V and 4 bases at J, with 10 bases between. CDR1 and CDR2 from the germline V gene are MNHNS and SASEGT. This CDR3 region has 13 residues. The CDR3 region is CASSEEGAYEQYF. The CDR3 DNA sequence: TGTGCCAGCAGTGAGGAGGGGGCTTACGAGCAGTACTTC.

The V and J genes are TRBV7-8 and TRBJ2-1; D uncertain. V lost 3 bases, J lost 2 bases, and 5 bases lay in between. Germline loops: CDR1 SGHVS, CDR2 FQNEAQ. The CDR3 sequence is 13 residues long. The CDR3 spells CASSFSPYNEQFF. CDR3 coding DNA: TGTGCCAGCAGCTTTAGCCCCTACAATGAGCAGTTCTTC.

This rearrangement joins TRBV5-6 to TRBJ1-5, with D unclear. CDR3 length: 14 residues. Germline CDR1 reads SGHDT; CDR2 reads YYEEEE. V was shortened by 3 bases and J by 0 bases, with 7 bases between the two germline ends. CDR3 region: CASSSGGSNQPQHF. The CDR3 nucleotides are TGTGCCAGCAGCTCCGGCGGTAGCAATCAGCCCCAGCATTTT. Filled out from reference TRBV5-6 and TRBJ1-5, the complete variable domain reads DAGVTQSPTHLIKTRGQQVTLRCSPKSGHDTVSWYQQALGQGPQFIFQYYEEEERQRGNFPDRFSGHQFPNYSSELNVNALLLGDSALYLCASSSGGSNQPQHFGDGTRLSIL.